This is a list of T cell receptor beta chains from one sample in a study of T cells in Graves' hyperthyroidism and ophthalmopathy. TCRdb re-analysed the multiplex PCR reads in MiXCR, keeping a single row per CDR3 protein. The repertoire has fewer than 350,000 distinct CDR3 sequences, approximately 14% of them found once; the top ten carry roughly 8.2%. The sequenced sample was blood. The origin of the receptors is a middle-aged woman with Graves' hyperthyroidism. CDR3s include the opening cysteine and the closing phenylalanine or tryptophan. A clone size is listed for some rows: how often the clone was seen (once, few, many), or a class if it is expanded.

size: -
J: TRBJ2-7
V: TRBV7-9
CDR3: CASSLTTGTAAEQYF

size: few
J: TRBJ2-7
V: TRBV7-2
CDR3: CASTTTSSYEQYF

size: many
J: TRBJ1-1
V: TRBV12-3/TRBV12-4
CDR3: CASSFTAGTGLGGAFF

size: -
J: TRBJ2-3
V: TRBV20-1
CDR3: CSASPSGSTQYF

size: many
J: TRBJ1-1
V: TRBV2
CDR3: CASSKNTQTTEAFF

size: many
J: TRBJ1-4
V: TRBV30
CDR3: CAWTVDRGNEKLFF

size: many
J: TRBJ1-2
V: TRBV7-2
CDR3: CASSLGSGLNYGYTF

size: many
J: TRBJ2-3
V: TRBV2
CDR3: CAIRSQGGSDTQYF

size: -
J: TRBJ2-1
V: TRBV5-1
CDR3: CDSKGLADYNEQFF

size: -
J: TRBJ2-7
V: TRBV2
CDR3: CASRQGGSYEQYF

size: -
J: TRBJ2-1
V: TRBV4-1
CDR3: CASGRGLAGGNEQFF

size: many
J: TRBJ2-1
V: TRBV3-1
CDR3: CASRSTSGSSNEQFF

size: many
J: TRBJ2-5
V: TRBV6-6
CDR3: CASSYSDWEGKTQYF

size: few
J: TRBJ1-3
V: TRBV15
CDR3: CATSTKLYLGPGNTIYF

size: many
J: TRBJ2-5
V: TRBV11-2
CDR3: CASSLMAGLQETQYF

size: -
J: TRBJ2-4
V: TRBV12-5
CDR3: CASVQGDGAKNIQYF

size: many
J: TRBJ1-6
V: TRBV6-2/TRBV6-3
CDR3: CASSYASQSSYNSPLHF

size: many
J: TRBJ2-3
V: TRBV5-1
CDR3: CASSFRHGGDTQYF

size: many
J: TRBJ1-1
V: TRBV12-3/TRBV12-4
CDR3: CASSSSGRGAFF

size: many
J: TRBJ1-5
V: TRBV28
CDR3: CASFRTGNQPQHF

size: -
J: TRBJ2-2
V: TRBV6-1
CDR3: CASSEGQGGTGELFF